One sample yielded the 13 T cell receptor beta chains listed below, sequenced in a study of T cells in localized non-small cell lung cancer. Libraries were prepared by immunoSEQ multiplex PCR; TCRdb keeps only in-frame clonotypes and omits some of them. Here the sample spans more than 30,000 clones, approximately 80% being singletons. Sequencing was performed on peripheral blood, taken before any cancer treatment. The receptor set was obtained from a male donor at least 60 years old with stage II squamous cell lung carcinoma.

This chain connects TRBV27 to TRBJ1-2; the D gene is possibly TRBD1 (6 bases). The germline V and J ends were trimmed by 2 bases and 7 bases, with 14 bases remaining between them. Germline CDR1 MNHEY, CDR2 SMNVEV (reference sequence). This CDR3 has 14 amino acids. The CDR3 loop is CASSLTGGRGGYTF. As DNA, the CDR3 is TGTGCCAGCAGTTTAACTGGGGGCAGGGGTGGCTACACCTTC.

The V gene is TRBV2, the J gene TRBJ2-5; weak D call: TRBD2 (6 bases). Germline values: CDR1 SNHLY, CDR2 FYNNEI. V was pared by 11 bases and J by 5 bases, with 12 bases between. This CDR3 contains 11 residues. This chain's CDR3 is CACGLYETQYF. The CDR3 nucleotides are TGTGCCTGCGGACTATACGAGACCCAGTACTTC.

The chain uses TRBV11-3 and TRBJ2-2; D gene ambiguous. Germline V CDR1 and CDR2: SGHNT, YENEEA. V was shortened by 3 bases and J by 1 base, with 3 bases between the two germline ends. The CDR3 runs 13 residues. CDR3 residues: CASSLVNTGELFF. CDR3 DNA: TGTGCCAGCAGCTTGGTGAACACCGGGGAGCTGTTTTTT.

V is TRBV7-9 and J is TRBJ1-5; no firm D call. Trimming shortened V by 6 bases and J by 4 bases, and 13 bases separated the two germline ends. CDR3 size: 14 residues. CDR1 and CDR2 (germline): SEHNR, FQNEAQ (reference sequence). CDR3 amino acids: CASSYQDGNQPQHF. CDR3 nucleotides: TGTGCCAGCAGTTACCAGGACGGAAATCAGCCCCAGCATTTT.

The V gene is TRBV7-8, the J gene TRBJ1-4; no reliable D call. Between the trimmed V and J ends, which lost 4 bases and 4 bases, there was a span of 7 bases. Germline V gene lookup returns CDR1 SGHVS and CDR2 FQNEAQ. The CDR3 totals 13 residues. The CDR3 sequence: CASSSENNEKLFF. The DNA of the CDR3 is TGTGCCAGCAGCTCGGAGAATAATGAAAAACTGTTTTTT.

This sequence joins TRBV7-2 and TRBJ2-7, with TRBD2 as a possible D gene (5 bases). The germline gives CDR1 SGHTA, CDR2 FQGNSA. The CDR3 length is 13 residues. Trimming removed 5 bases from V and 4 bases from J, with 12 bases in between. CDR3 sequence (DNA): TGTGCCAGCAGCATGCGGGTGGGTTACGAGCAGTACTTC. It codes for CASSMRVGYEQYF.

The chain carries TRBV30 and TRBJ2-2, with 7 positions matching TRBD2. V shed 2 bases, J shed 4 bases, and the junction held 7 bases outside the gene matches. CDR1 and CDR2 from the germline V gene are GTSNPN and SVGIG (reference sequence). There are 15 residues in the CDR3. CDR3 amino acids: CAWSTTGRVTGELFF. CDR3 coding DNA: TGTGCCTGGAGTACCACGGGGAGGGTCACCGGGGAGCTGTTTTTT.

The chain couples TRBV7-2 to TRBJ2-5; D might be TRBD2 (6 bases). Germline loops: CDR1 SGHTA, CDR2 FQGNSA. The V end was cut by 5 bases, the J end by 3 bases, with 13 bases between. This CDR3 region has 14 residues. DNA of the CDR3: TGTGCCAGCAGCCTACGGAGGGGTGAAGAGACCCAGTACTTC. Its protein product is CASSLRRGEETQYF.

The rearrangement joins TRBV6-1 to TRBJ1-5; 8 nucleotides line up with TRBD1. The V gene end was trimmed by 4 bases and the J gene end by 7 bases; junction bases not matched to a gene: 6. Germline assignment: CDR1 MNHNS and CDR2 SASEGT. The CDR3 sequence is 14 residues long. CDR3 loop: CASSGGQVGQPQHF. The CDR3 region has the DNA TGTGCCAGCAGTGGGGGACAGGTGGGGCAGCCCCAGCATTTT.

This clone has a handful of counts. The J gene is TRBJ2-7, the V gene TRBV5-1; unclear D gene. The CDR3 has 16 residues. Germline loops: CDR1 SGHRS, CDR2 YFSETQ. The V gene lost 3 bases and the J gene lost 0 bases, with 16 bases spanning the gap. The DNA of the CDR3 is TGCGCCAGCAGCTGGGGTTGGCAGACGAGCTCCTACGAGCAGTACTTC. Amino acids: CASSWGWQTSSYEQYF.

The chain employs TRBV4-3 and TRBJ2-1, with 9 bases lining up with TRBD2. The junction had 7 bases not matched to a gene; V was cut back by 0 bases and J by 4 bases. Germline CDR1 and CDR2: LGHNA and YSLEER. There are 17 residues in the CDR3. The CDR3 reads CASSQEMGLAGYNEQFF. The DNA for the CDR3 is TGCGCCAGCAGCCAAGAAATGGGGCTAGCGGGGTACAATGAGCAGTTCTTC.

V is TRBV2 and J is TRBJ2-5; the match to TRBD1 covers 8 bases. The V and J ends lost 8 bases and 4 bases, in that order; junction bases with no gene match: 9. CDR1 and CDR2 from the germline V gene are SNHLY and FYNNEI. This CDR3 spans 14 amino acids. As DNA, the CDR3 is TGTGCCAGCCATAGGGTCCAGGGGGCAGAGACCCAGTACTTC. As protein: CASHRVQGAETQYF.

The rearrangement uses TRBV7-1 and TRBJ1-6; no clear D. TRBV7-1 is recorded as an ORF, its role being uncertain. V gave up 4 bases and J gave up 8 bases, with 15 bases separating them. This CDR3 region has 15 residues. CDR3 bases: TGTGCCAGCAGCTTAGTCGCGGGATTGGATTCACCCCTCCACTTT. Residues: CASSLVAGLDSPLHF.